This T cell receptor (beta chain) was identified in a study of radiotherapy plus CTLA-4 blockade in lung cancer. Study-level background: An objective response was seen in around a sixth of patients, and disease control in around 33%. General study points: Among reported predictors of response, early blood T cell clone dynamics with interferon-beta performed best. Among blood TCR repertoires after radiotherapy plus ipilimumab, tumor-derived clones expanded.

This clone has just a few counts. Its antigen is unknown. Sequenced by immunoSEQ multiplex PCR; TCRdb stores in-frame clones only, minus some. This table has about 76,000 clones, under 80% appearing once. Treatment of patients with chemo-refractory metastatic non-small-cell lung cancer consisted of focal radiation plus CTLA-4 blockade with ipilimumab. Germline CDR1 and CDR2: SGHRS and YFSETQ. This CDR3 spans 12 amino acids. Trimming shortened V by 4 bases and J by 4 bases, and 9 bases separated the two germline ends. The TCR was taken from a human donor with non-small cell lung cancer whose response to radiotherapy plus ipilimumab could not be evaluated. Some clones in this sample may be carry-over from other donors' samples. The chain recombines TRBV5-1 with TRBJ2-7; maybe TRBD2 (6 bases). Sample: peripheral blood, taken from a patient treated with radiotherapy plus ipilimumab. CDR3 nucleotide sequence: TGCGCCAGCAGCATCGGGAGTTACGAGCAGTACTTC. This gives the protein CASSIGSYEQYF.